This T cell receptor beta chain was sequenced in a study of blood T cell repertoires in COVID-19. Deletions cut 4 bases from V and 1 base from J, with 14 bases between. The CDR3 extends over 15 amino acids. Germline V gives CDR1 SGDLS, CDR2 YYNGEE. Libraries were prepared by immunoSEQ multiplex PCR; TCRdb keeps only in-frame clonotypes and omits some of them. This repertoire shows roughly 100,000 clones, about 92% found once; its top ten account for 17%. The sample consisted of peripheral blood. This rearrangement joins TRBV9 to TRBJ1-1; D might be TRBD1 (6 bases). This sequence originates from a woman older than 75 in a cohort sampled during active COVID-19. CDR3 residues: CASSPLQGRNTEAFF. CDR3 in DNA: TGTGCCAGCAGCCCCCTCCAGGGGAGGAACACTGAAGCTTTCTTT. Using reference TRBV9 and TRBJ1-1 for the parts outside the CDR3, the full variable domain is DSGVTQTPKHLITATGQRVTLRCSPRSGDLSVYWYQQSLDQGLQFLIQYYNGEERAKGNILERFSAQQFPDLHSELNLSSLELGDSALYFCASSPLQGRNTEAFFGQGTRLTVV.